The source of this TCR beta chain is a study of radiation and T cells in renal cell carcinoma. Assay: immunoSEQ multiplex PCR; the TCRdb copy retains only in-frame clones and omits some. Among tens of thousands of clones listed, roughly 85% were seen once. Time point here: blood 4 weeks post-SBRT, at nephrectomy. Treatment described: 15 Gy SBRT to primary tumor, nephrectomy 4 weeks later. Nephrectomy followed 15 Gy stereotactic body radiation by 4 weeks. Germline V gives CDR1 SQVTM, CDR2 ANQGSEA. The V end lost 5 bases, the J end lost 3 bases, and 8 bases lay between the germline ends. This CDR3 spans 13 amino acids.

The specimen was blood, collected from a patient whose treatment included radiotherapy and nephrectomy. This clonotype was sampled from a woman between 55 and 75 years old with renal cell carcinoma. V usage is TRBV29-1 and J usage is TRBJ2-6; TRBD1 might be the D (5 bases). The CDR3 bases are TGCAGCGTTATGACAGTTGGGGCCAACGTCCTGACTTTC. This translates into CSVMTVGANVLTF.